A single sample gave rise to the 22 T cell receptor beta chains below, sequenced in a study of PD-1 blockade in classical Hodgkin lymphoma. Every patient had relapsed following autologous stem cell transplantation, and cohorts differed in brentuximab vedotin exposure. The protocol was immunoSEQ multiplex PCR, while the TCRdb copy is restricted to in-frame clones and leaves out a portion. Here the sample spans over 15,000 clones, roughly 84% being singletons. The sequences come from peripheral blood mononuclear cells (PBMCs), collected before the second cycle of nivolumab. These TCRs come from a human donor with classical Hodgkin lymphoma.

This chain connects TRBV2 to TRBJ2-2; D ambiguous. This CDR3 is built from 14 residues. Germline V CDR1 and CDR2: SNHLY, FYNNEI. V was pared by 2 bases and J by 4 bases, with 8 bases between. Written as DNA, the CDR3 is TGTGCCAGCAGTGAATCTTACGTCACCGGGGAGCTGTTTTTT. Translation gives CASSESYVTGELFF.

The J gene is TRBJ2-6, the V gene TRBV11-3, with D uncertain. The germline V gene has CDR1 SGHNT and CDR2 YENEEA. CDR3 size: 15 residues. V was clipped by 4 bases and J by 1 base, with 8 bases between them. CDR3 amino acids: CASSSGLSGANVLTF. The CDR3 nucleotides read TGTGCCAGCAGCTCGGGCCTATCTGGGGCCAACGTCCTGACTTTC.

This chain uses TRBV6-5 with TRBJ1-2; D unresolved. The germline V gene has CDR1 MNHEY and CDR2 SVGAGI. Between the trimmed V and J ends, which lost 5 bases and 3 bases, there was a span of 10 bases. The CDR3 has 13 amino acids. DNA of the CDR3: TGTGCCAGCAGTGCCGGAGTGGACTATGGCTACACCTTC. Translated, it gives CASSAGVDYGYTF.

Here the CDR3 reads CASGPDRAYEQYF. The CDR3 DNA is TGTGCCAGCGGACCCGACAGGGCCTACGAGCAGTACTTC. The chain couples TRBV27 to TRBJ2-7, with 7 bases identical to TRBD1. CDR3 length: 13 amino acids. CDR1 and CDR2 (germline): MNHEY, SMNVEV (reference sequence). Trimming removed 8 bases from V and 2 bases from J; junction bases left unmatched: 6.

This clone has only a few counts. The chain carries TRBV9 and TRBJ1-1; D gene unclear. CDR1 is SGDLS and CDR2 is YYNGEE in the germline V gene. Trimming took off 4 bases at V and 0 bases at J, with 10 bases between the two ends. CDR3 size: 14 residues. DNA for the CDR3: TGTGCCAGCAGCTCCAGACCTATGAACACTGAAGCTTTCTTT. The encoded protein is CASSSRPMNTEAFF.

This clone was seen more than once but under ten times. The chain has TRBV7-9 and TRBJ1-2, with 7 bases fitting TRBD1. The CDR3 extends over 15 amino acids. V lost 4 bases, J lost 4 bases, and 9 bases stayed unmatched. Germline values: CDR1 SEHNR, CDR2 FQNEAQ (reference sequence). CDR3 DNA: TGTGCCAGCAGCTCGACGGGACAGTTCCTCTATGGCTACACCTTC. This codes for CASSSTGQFLYGYTF.

V and J are TRBV5-1 and TRBJ1-2; possibly TRBD1 for D (5 bases). V dropped 0 bases and J dropped 0 bases, with 15 bases sitting between them. This CDR3 contains 17 residues. CDR1 SGHRS and CDR2 YFSETQ come from the germline V gene. CDR3 region: CASSLGAGWGANYGYTF. The CDR3 DNA sequence: TGCGCCAGCAGCTTGGGTGCAGGGTGGGGAGCTAACTATGGCTACACCTTC.

V and J are TRBV7-6 and TRBJ2-1; 9 positions agree with TRBD1. CDR3 size: 15 residues. V shed 5 bases and J 2 bases; nucleotides not matched to a gene: 4. Per the germline V gene, CDR1 is SGHVS and CDR2 is FNYEAQ. The CDR3 DNA is TGTGCCAGCAGCACCCGACAGGGGGCCTACAATGAGCAGTTCTTC. Translated, it gives CASSTRQGAYNEQFF.

The chain couples TRBV15 to TRBJ2-7; a weak D match, TRBD2 (6 bases). Trimming took 2 bases from V and 2 from J, leaving 13 bases between them. The germline CDR1 and CDR2 sequences are LNHNV and YYDKDF (reference sequence). The CDR3 consists of 15 residues. In DNA form, the CDR3 reads TGTGCCACCAGCAGAACGCGGGACTCAACCTACGAGCAGTACTTC. It codes for CATSRTRDSTYEQYF.

V gene TRBV10-2 combines with J gene TRBJ1-2; TRBD1 aligns across 7 bases. The CDR3 consists of 16 residues. With V trimmed by 3 bases and J by 6 bases, 13 bases remained unmatched. CDR1 WSHSY and CDR2 SAAADI come from the germline V gene. The CDR3 region is CASSDYVQGGLDGYTF. The CDR3 bases are TGCGCCAGCAGTGATTATGTCCAGGGGGGACTCGATGGCTACACCTTC.

The J gene is TRBJ1-2, the V gene TRBV2; tentatively, D is TRBD1 (6 bases). V was clipped by 6 bases and J by 6 bases, with 17 bases between them. This CDR3 is built from 14 residues. Looked up from germline, CDR1 is SNHLY and CDR2 is FYNNEI. The CDR3 loop reads CASSWDIRGDGYTF. The DNA for the CDR3 is TGTGCCAGCAGCTGGGACATACGAGGAGATGGCTACACCTTC.

The V and J genes are TRBV4-2 and TRBJ2-1; no firm D call. CDR3 length equals 16 residues. From germline, CDR1 is LGHNA and CDR2 YNFKEQ. Trimming cost V 0 bases and J 0 bases, with 9 bases left between them. CDR3 DNA: TGTGCCAGCAGCCAAGATACAGTCAGCTCCTACAATGAGCAGTTCTTC. Encoded protein: CASSQDTVSSYNEQFF.

The chain carries TRBV6-5 and TRBJ1-1; D possibly corresponds to TRBD1 (5 bases). The CDR3 totals 13 residues. Per the germline V gene, CDR1 is MNHEY and CDR2 is SVGAGI. The V end lost 4 bases, the J end lost 10 bases, and 16 bases lay between the germline ends. CDR3: CASSLQAAPGAFF. The CDR3 DNA is TGTGCCAGCAGTTTACAGGCAGCCCCAGGAGCTTTCTTT.

This chain joins TRBV7-6 and TRBJ2-7, with D perhaps matching TRBD1 (6 bases). Looked up from germline, CDR1 is SGHVS and CDR2 is FNYEAQ. V shed 3 bases and J shed 4 bases, with 10 bases lying between them. The CDR3 runs 13 residues. CDR3 region: CASSFNRAYEQYF. The CDR3 DNA sequence: TGTGCCAGCAGCTTTAACAGGGCGTACGAGCAGTACTTC.

This chain joins TRBV9 and TRBJ1-1; D perhaps matches TRBD1 (6 bases). Germline CDR1 and CDR2: SGDLS and YYNGEE. The CDR3 has 17 amino acids. V shed 6 bases and J shed 4 bases, with 25 bases lying between them. The DNA of the CDR3 is TGTGCCAGCACCGACCTATTGGGGGGAAGGGGGAGCACTGAAGCTTTCTTT. Its translation is CASTDLLGGRGSTEAFF.

This clone has more than one count but fewer than ten. The gene calls are TRBV6-9 and TRBJ2-1; 7 bases are shared with TRBD2. Trimming removed 7 bases from V and 2 bases from J; junction bases left unmatched: 8. The germline CDR1 and CDR2 sequences are MNHGY and SVAAGI. The CDR3 consists of 15 residues. This CDR3 reads CASTERGLTYNEQFF. Here the CDR3 DNA reads TGTGCCAGCACCGAACGGGGACTAACCTACAATGAGCAGTTCTTC.

V usage is TRBV10-1 and J usage is TRBJ2-1, with TRBD1 as a possible D gene (6 bases). With 4 bases removed from V and 5 bases from J, the gap between germline ends came to 15 bases. The CDR3 contains 15 residues. The germline gives CDR1 WNHNN, CDR2 SYGVQD (reference sequence). CDR3 coding DNA: TGCGCCAGCAGTGCAGCAGGGGTGAAACACAATGAGCAGTTCTTC. The encoded protein is CASSAAGVKHNEQFF.

The chain couples TRBV19 to TRBJ2-7; D possibly corresponds to TRBD1 (6 bases). CDR3 length: 16 residues. V was pared by 5 bases and J by 3 bases, with 20 bases between. The germline V gene encodes CDR1 LNHDA and CDR2 SQIVND (reference sequence). In DNA, the CDR3 is TGTGCCAGTAGTTACCAAACCTCGACAGGAGGCTACGAGCAGTACTTC. It codes for CASSYQTSTGGYEQYF.

The chain uses TRBV6-6 and TRBJ2-7; D uncertain. The CDR3 runs 15 residues. CDR1 and CDR2 (germline): MNHNY, SVGAGI (reference sequence). Trimming took off 0 bases at V and 4 bases at J, with 13 bases between the two ends. For the CDR3, the DNA is TGTGCCAGCAGTTACTCGACCGCGGCTGGGTACGAGCAGTACTTC. This codes for CASSYSTAAGYEQYF.

The V call is TRBV5-5, the J call TRBJ1-5; the D gene is possibly TRBD1 (6 bases). The V end was cut by 2 bases, the J end by 1 base, with 13 bases between. The CDR3 has 16 residues. Germline-derived CDR1 and CDR2 are SGHKS and YYEKEE (reference sequence). DNA for the CDR3: TGTGCCAGCAGCTTAGGGTACAGGGAGAGCAATCAGCCCCAGCATTTT. Residues: CASSLGYRESNQPQHF.

The rearrangement links TRBV7-2 to TRBJ2-1; D may be TRBD2 (5 bases). Between the trimmed V and J ends, which lost 1 base and 4 bases, there was a span of 14 bases. CDR1 is SGHTA and CDR2 is FQGNSA in the germline V gene. This CDR3 comprises 16 residues. Here the CDR3 DNA reads TGTGCCAGCAGCTTAGTACTAGAGACGGGGTACAATGAGCAGTTCTTC. Residues: CASSLVLETGYNEQFF.

The chain recombines TRBV11-2 with TRBJ1-2; the D is unclear. Between the trimmed V and J ends, which lost 5 bases and 4 bases, there was a span of 8 bases. CDR3 length: 12 residues. Germline V gene sequence: CDR1 SGHAT, CDR2 FQNNGV. CDR3 nucleotides: TGTGCCAGCAGCGCACCGATCTATGGCTACACCTTC. Translating it yields CASSAPIYGYTF.